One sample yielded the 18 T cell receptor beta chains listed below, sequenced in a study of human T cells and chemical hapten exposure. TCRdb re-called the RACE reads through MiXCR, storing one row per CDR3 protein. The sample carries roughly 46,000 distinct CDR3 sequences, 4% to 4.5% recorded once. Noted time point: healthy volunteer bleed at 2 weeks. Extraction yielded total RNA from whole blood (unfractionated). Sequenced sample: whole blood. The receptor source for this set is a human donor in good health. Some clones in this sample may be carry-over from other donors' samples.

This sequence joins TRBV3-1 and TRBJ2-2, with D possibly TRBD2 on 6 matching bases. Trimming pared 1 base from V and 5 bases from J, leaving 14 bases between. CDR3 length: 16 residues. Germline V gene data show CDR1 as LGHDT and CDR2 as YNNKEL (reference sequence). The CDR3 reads CASSQVAGRGTGELFF. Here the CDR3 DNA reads TGTGCCAGCAGCCAAGTCGCCGGGAGAGGTACCGGGGAGCTGTTTTTT.

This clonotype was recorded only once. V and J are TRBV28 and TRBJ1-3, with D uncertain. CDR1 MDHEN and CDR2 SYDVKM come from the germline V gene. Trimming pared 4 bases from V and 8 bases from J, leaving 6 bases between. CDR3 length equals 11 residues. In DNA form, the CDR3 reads TGTGCCAGCAGTTCGTTTCACACCATATATTTT. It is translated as CASSSFHTIYF.

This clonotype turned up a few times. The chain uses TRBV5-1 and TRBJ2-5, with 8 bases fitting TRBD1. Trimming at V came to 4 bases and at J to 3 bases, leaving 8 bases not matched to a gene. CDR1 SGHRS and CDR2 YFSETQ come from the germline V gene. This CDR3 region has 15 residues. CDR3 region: CASSTSQGAEETQYF. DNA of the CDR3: TGCGCCAGCAGCACCTCTCAGGGGGCTGAAGAGACCCAGTACTTC.

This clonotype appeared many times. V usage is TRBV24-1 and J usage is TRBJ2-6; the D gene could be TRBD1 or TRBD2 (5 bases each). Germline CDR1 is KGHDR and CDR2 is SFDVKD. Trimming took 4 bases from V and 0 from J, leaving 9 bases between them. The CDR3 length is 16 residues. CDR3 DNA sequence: TGTGCCACCAGTGACTGGGACCTCTCTGGGGCCAACGTCCTGACTTTC. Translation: CATSDWDLSGANVLTF.

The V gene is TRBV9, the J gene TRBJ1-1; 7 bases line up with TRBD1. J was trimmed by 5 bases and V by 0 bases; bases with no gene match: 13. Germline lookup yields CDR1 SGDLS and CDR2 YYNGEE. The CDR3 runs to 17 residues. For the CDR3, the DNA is TGTGCCAGCAGCGTAGAAGGGGGCCGGGGGCAAAGGACTGAAGCTTTCTTT. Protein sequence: CASSVEGGRGQRTEAFF.

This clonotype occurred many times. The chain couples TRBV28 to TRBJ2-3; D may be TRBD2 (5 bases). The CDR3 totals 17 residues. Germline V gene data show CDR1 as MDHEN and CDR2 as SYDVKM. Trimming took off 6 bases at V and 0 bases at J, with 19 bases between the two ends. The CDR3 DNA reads TGTGCCAGCAGGGAGGATAGAGACCTACCGAGCACAGATACGCAGTATTTT. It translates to CASREDRDLPSTDTQYF.

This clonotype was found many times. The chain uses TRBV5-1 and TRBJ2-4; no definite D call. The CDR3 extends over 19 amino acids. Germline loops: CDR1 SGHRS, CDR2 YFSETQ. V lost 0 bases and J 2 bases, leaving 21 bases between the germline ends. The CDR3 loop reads CASSLGQGQAGETKNIQYF. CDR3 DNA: TGCGCCAGCAGCTTGGGACAAGGGCAGGCCGGAGAGACCAAAAACATTCAGTACTTC.

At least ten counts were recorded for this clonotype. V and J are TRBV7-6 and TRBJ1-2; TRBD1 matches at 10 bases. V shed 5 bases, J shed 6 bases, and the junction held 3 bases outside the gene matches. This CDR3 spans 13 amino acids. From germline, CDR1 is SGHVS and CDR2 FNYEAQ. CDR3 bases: TGTGCCAGCAGCCCCGACAGGGGGCATGGCTACACCTTC. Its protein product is CASSPDRGHGYTF. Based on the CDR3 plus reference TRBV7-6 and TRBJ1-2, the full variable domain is GAGVSQSPRYKVTKRGQDVALRCDPISGHVSLYWYRQALGQGPEFLTYFNYEAQQDKSGLPNDRFSAERPEGSISTLTIQRTEQRDSAMYRCASSPDRGHGYTFGSGTRLTVV.

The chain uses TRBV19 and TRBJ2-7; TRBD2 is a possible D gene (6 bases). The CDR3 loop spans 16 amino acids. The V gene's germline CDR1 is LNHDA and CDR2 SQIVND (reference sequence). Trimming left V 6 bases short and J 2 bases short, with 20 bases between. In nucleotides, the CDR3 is TGTGCCAGTAGCGACATGGGCCGGGGGATGGCCTACGAGCAGTACTTC. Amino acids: CASSDMGRGMAYEQYF.

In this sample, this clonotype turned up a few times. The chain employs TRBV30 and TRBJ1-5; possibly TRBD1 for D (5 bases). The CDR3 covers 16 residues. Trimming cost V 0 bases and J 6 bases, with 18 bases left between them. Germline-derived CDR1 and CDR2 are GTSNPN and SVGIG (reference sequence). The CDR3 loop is CAWSVQDGIVAQPQHF. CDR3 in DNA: TGTGCCTGGAGTGTACAGGACGGAATCGTCGCTCAGCCCCAGCATTTT.

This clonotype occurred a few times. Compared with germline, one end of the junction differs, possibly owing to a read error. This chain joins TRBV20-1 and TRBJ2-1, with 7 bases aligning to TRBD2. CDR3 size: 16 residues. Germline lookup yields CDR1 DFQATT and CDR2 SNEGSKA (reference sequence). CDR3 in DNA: TGCAGTGCCAGAGGGCAGGGAGGGGACCCCTACAATGAGCAGTTCTTC. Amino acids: CSARGQGGDPYNEQFF.

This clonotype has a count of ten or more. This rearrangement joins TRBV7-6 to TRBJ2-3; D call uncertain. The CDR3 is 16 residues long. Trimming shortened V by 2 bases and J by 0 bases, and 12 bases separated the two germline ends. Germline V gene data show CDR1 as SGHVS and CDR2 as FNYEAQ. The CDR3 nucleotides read TGTGCCAGCAGCTTATCACCAGTTACTAGCACAGATACGCAGTATTTT. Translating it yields CASSLSPVTSTDTQYF.

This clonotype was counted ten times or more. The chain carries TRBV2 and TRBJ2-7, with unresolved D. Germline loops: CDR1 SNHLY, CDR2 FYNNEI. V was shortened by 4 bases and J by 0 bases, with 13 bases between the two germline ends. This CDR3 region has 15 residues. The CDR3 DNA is TGTGCCAGCAGTGGCGGTCCCGTTAGCTCCTACGAGCAGTACTTC. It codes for CASSGGPVSSYEQYF. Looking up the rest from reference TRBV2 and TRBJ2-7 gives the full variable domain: EPEVTQTPSHQVTQMGQEVILRCVPISNHLYFYWYRQILGQKVEFLVSFYNNEISEKSEIFDDQFSVERPDGSNFTLKIRSTKLEDSAMYFCASSGGPVSSYEQYFGPGTRLTVT.

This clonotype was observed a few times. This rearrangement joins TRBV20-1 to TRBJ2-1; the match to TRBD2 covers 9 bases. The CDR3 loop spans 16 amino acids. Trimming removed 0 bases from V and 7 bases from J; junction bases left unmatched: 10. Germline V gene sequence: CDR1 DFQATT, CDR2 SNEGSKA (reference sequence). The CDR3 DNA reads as TGCAGTGCTAGAGATGTCCCTAGCGGGAATGGGAATGAGCAGTTCTTC. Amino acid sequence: CSARDVPSGNGNEQFF.

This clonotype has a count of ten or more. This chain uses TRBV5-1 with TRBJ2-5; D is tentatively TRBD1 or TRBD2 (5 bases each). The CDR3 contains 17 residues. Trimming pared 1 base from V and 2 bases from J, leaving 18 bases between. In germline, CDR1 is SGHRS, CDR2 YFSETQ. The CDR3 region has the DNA TGCGCCAGCAGCTTGCGACTACATAAACAGGAGCAAGAGACCCAGTACTTC. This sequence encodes CASSLRLHKQEQETQYF.

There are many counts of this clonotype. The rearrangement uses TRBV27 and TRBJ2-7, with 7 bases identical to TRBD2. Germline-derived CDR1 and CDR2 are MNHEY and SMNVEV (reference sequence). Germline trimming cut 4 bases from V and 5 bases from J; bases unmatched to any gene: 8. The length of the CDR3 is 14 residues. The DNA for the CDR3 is TGTGCCAGCAGTTCTGGACTAGACCCACACGAGCAGTACTTC. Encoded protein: CASSSGLDPHEQYF.

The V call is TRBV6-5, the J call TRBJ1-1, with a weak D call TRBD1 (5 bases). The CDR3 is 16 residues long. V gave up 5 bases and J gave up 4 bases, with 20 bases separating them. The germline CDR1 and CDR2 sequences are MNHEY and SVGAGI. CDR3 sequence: CASSRLWRGKVTEAFF. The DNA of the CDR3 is TGTGCCAGCAGTCGCCTTTGGCGGGGGAAAGTCACTGAAGCTTTCTTT.

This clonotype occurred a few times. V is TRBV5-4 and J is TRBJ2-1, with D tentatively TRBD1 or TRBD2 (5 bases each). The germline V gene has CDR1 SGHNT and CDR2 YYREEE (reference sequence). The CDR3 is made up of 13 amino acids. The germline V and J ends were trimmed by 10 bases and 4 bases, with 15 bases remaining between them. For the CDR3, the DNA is TGTGCCTCGCAACCGGGACCTTACAATGAGCAGTTCTTC. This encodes CASQPGPYNEQFF. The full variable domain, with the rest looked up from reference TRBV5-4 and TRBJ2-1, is ETGVTQSPTHLIKTRGQQVTLRCSSQSGHNTVSWYQQALGQGPQFIFQYYREEENGRGNFPPRFSGLQFPNYSSELNVNALELDDSALYLCASQPGPYNEQFFGPGTRLTVL.